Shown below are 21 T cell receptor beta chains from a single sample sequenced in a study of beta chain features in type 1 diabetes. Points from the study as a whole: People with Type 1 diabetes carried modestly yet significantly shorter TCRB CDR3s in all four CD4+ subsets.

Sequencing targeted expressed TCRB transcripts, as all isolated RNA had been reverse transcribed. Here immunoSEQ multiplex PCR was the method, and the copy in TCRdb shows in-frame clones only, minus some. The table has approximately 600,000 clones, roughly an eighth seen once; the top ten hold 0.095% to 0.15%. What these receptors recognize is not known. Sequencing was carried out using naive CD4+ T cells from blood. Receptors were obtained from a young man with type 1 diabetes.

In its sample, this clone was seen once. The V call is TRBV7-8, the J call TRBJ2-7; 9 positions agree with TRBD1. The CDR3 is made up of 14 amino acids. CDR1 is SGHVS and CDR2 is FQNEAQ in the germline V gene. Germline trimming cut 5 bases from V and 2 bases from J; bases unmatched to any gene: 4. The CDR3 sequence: CASSPRQGAYEQYF. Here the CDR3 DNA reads TGTGCCAGCAGCCCCCGACAGGGGGCCTACGAGCAGTACTTC.

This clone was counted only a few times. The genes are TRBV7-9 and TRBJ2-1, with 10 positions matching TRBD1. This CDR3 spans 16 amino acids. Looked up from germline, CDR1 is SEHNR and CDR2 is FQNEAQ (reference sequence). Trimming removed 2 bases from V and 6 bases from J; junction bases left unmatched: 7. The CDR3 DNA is TGTGCCAGCAGCTTATACCGGGACAGGGGCAGCAATGAGCAGTTCTTC. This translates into CASSLYRDRGSNEQFF.

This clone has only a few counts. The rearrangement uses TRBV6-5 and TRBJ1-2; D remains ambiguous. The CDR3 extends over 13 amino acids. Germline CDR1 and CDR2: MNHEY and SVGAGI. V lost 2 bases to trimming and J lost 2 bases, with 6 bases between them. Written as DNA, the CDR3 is TGTGCCAGCAGTTACGAAGCAAACTATGGCTACACCTTC. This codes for CASSYEANYGYTF.

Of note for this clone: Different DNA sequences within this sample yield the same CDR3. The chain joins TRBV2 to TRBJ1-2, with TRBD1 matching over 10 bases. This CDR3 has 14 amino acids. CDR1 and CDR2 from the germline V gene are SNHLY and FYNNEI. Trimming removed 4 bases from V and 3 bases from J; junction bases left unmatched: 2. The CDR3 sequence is CASSGQGADYGYTF. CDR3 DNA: TGTGCCAGCAGTGGACAGGGGGCTGACTATGGCTACACCTTC.

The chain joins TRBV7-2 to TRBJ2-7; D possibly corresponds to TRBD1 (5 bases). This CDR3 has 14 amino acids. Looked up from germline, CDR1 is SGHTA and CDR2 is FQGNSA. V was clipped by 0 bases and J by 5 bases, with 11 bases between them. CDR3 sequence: CASSLAGALHEQYF. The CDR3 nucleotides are TGTGCCAGCAGCTTAGCAGGGGCGCTCCACGAGCAGTACTTC.

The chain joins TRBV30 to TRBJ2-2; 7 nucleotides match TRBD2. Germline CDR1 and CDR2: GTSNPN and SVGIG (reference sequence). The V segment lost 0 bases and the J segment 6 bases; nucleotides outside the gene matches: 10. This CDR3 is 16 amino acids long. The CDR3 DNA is TGTGCCTGGAGTGTGGAAGTAGGGAGGGCGGCCGGGGAGCTGTTTTTT. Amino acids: CAWSVEVGRAAGELFF. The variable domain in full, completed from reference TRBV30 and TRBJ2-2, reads SQTIHQWPATLVQPVGSPLSLECTVEGTSNPNLYWYRQAAGRGLQLLFYSVGIGQISSEVPQNLSASRPQDRQFILSSKKLLLSDSGFYLCAWSVEVGRAAGELFFGEGSRLTVL.

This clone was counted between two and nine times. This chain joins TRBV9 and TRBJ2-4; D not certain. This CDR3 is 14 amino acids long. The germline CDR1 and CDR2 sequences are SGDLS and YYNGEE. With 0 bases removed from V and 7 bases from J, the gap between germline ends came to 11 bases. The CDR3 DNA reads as TGTGCCAGCAGCGTAGACAGTGCAAAGAACATTCAGTACTTC. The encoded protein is CASSVDSAKNIQYF.

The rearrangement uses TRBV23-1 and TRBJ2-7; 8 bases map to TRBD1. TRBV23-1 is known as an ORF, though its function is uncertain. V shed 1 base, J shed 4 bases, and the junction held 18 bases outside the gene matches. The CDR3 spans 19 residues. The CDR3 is CASSQLPTGGIVIPYEQYF. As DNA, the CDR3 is TGCGCCAGCAGTCAATTACCCACAGGGGGGATCGTTATCCCTTACGAGCAGTACTTC.

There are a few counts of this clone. CDR3 DNA: TGTGCCAGCAGCGTAGGCGGCTATAGCAATCAGCCCCAGCATTTT. It is translated as CASSVGGYSNQPQHF. The chain joins TRBV9 to TRBJ1-5; D unresolved. Trimming took 0 bases from V and 0 from J, leaving 7 bases between them. The germline V gene encodes CDR1 SGDLS and CDR2 YYNGEE. This CDR3 is built from 15 residues. The complete variable domain, with remaining parts taken from reference TRBV9 and TRBJ1-5, reads DSGVTQTPKHLITATGQRVTLRCSPRSGDLSVYWYQQSLDQGLQFLIQYYNGEERAKGNILERFSAQQFPDLHSELNLSSLELGDSALYFCASSVGGYSNQPQHFGDGTRLSIL.

CDR3 DNA sequence: TGTGCCAGCAGCTTACGGGTGGGCCAAGAGACCCAGTACTTC. Translation: CASSLRVGQETQYF. This chain uses TRBV7-6 with TRBJ2-5; D gene ambiguous. Trimming took off 2 bases at V and 1 base at J, with 8 bases between the two ends. Germline lookup yields CDR1 SGHVS and CDR2 FNYEAQ. The CDR3 has 14 residues.

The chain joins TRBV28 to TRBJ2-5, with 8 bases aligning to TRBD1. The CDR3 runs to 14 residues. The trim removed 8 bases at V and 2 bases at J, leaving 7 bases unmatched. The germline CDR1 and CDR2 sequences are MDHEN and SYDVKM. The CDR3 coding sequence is TGTGCCAGCTCGACCGGGACAGGTCAAGAGACCCAGTACTTC. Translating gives CASSTGTGQETQYF.

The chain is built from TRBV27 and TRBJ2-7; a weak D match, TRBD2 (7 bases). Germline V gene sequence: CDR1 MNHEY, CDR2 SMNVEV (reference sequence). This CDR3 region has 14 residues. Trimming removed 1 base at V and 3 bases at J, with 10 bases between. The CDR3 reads CASSLLGGDYEQYF. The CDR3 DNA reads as TGTGCCAGCAGTTTATTAGGGGGGGACTACGAGCAGTACTTC.

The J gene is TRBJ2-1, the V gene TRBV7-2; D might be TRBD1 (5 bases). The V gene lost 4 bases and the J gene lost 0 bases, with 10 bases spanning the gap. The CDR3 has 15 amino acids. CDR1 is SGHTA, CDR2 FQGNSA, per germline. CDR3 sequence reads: CASSSTESSYNEQFF. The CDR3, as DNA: TGTGCCAGCAGCTCGACAGAGAGCTCCTACAATGAGCAGTTCTTC.

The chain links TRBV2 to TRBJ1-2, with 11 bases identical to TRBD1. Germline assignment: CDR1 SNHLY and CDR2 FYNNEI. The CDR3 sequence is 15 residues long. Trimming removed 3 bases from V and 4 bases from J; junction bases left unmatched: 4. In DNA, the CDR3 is TGTGCCAGCAGTGAGGGACAGGGGGTAGCCTATGGCTACACCTTC. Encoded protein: CASSEGQGVAYGYTF.

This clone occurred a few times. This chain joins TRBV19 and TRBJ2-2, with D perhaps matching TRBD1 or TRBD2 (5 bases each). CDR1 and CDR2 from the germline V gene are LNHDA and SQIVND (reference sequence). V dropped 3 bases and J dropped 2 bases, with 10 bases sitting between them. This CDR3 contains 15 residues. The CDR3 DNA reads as TGTGCCAGTAGTATTAGGGGACCTAACACCGGGGAGCTGTTTTTT. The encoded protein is CASSIRGPNTGELFF. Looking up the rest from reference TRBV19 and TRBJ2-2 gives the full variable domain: DGGITQSPKYLFRKEGQNVTLSCEQNLNHDAMYWYRQDPGQGLRLIYYSQIVNDFQKGDIAEGYSVSREKKESFPLTVTSAQKNPTAFYLCASSIRGPNTGELFFGEGSRLTVL.

CDR3 sequence reads: CASSKQVSVAFF. Here the CDR3 DNA reads TGTGCCAGCAGCAAACAGGTTAGCGTCGCTTTCTTT. V is TRBV13 and J is TRBJ1-1; a possible D gene is TRBD1 (5 bases). CDR1 is PRHDT and CDR2 is FYEKMQ in the germline V gene (reference sequence). The V end lost 5 bases, the J end lost 11 bases, and 15 bases lay between the germline ends. This CDR3 spans 12 amino acids. Together with reference TRBV13 and TRBJ1-1, the CDR3 gives the full variable domain: AAGVIQSPRHLIKEKRETATLKCYPIPRHDTVYWYQQGPGQDPQFLISFYEKMQSDKGSIPDRFSAQQFSDYHSELNMSSLELGDSALYFCASSKQVSVAFFGQGTRLTVV.

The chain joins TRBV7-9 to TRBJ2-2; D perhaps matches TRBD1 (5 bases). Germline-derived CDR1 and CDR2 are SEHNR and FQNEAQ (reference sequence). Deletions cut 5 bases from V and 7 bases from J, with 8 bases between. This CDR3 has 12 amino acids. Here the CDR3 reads CASSMQGGELFF. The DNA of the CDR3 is TGTGCCAGCAGCATGCAGGGCGGGGAGCTGTTTTTT.

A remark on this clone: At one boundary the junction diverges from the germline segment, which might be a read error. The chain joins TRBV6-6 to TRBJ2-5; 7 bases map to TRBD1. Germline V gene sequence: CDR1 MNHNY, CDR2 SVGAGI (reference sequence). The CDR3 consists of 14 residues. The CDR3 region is CASNYTGVVETQYF. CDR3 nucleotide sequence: TGTGCCAGCAATTACACAGGGGTGGTAGAGACCCAGTACTTC.

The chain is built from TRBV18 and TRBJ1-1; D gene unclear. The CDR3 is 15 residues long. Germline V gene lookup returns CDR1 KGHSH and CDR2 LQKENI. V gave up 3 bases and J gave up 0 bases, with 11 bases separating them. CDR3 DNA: TGTGCCAGCTCACCGGCAGGCACCATGAACACTGAAGCTTTCTTT. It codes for CASSPAGTMNTEAFF.

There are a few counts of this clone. For the CDR3, the DNA is TGTGCCAGTGGAGGGACAGAACCTTACAATGAGCAGTTCTTC. Its translation: CASGGTEPYNEQFF. The chain carries TRBV5-4 and TRBJ2-1; D is perhaps TRBD1 (7 bases). Germline V gene sequence: CDR1 SGHNT, CDR2 YYREEE (reference sequence). V lost 8 bases, J lost 4 bases, and 16 bases lay in between. This CDR3 region has 14 residues.

CDR3 sequence: CASSMEGLANYGYTF. The CDR3 DNA follows: TGTGCCAGTAGTATGGAAGGGCTCGCTAACTATGGCTACACCTTC. This chain links TRBV19 with TRBJ1-2, with unresolved D. The CDR3 consists of 15 residues. With 3 bases removed from V and 0 bases from J, the gap between germline ends came to 11 bases. Germline V gives CDR1 LNHDA, CDR2 SQIVND (reference sequence).